The 10 T cell receptor beta chains in this list originate from one sample, sequenced in a study of human T cells and chemical hapten exposure. Time point noted: patch test 2, 6 weeks after DPC sensitization. Treatment reported: therapeutic diphenylcyclopropenone sensitization with weekly scalp DPC. Using its own MiXCR run on the RACE reads, TCRdb lists one record per CDR3 protein. The sample has fewer than 100,000 distinct CDR3 sequences, about 9.9% seen once. Sample: whole blood, taken in connection with sensitization to the hapten diphenylcyclopropenone (DPC). The source is a man aged 18 to 30 with alopecia areata. Some clones in this sample may be carry-over from other donors' samples.

The chain uses TRBV20-1 and TRBJ2-2, with D unresolved. V lost 7 bases to trimming and J lost 2 bases, with 8 bases between them. The CDR3 has 12 residues. Looked up from germline, CDR1 is DFQATT and CDR2 is SNEGSKA (reference sequence). The CDR3 DNA is TGCAGTGGTGAGGAAAACACCGGGGAGCTGTTTTTT. Translated, it gives CSGEENTGELFF.

V gene TRBV12-5 combines with J gene TRBJ2-2; D unclear. The CDR3 loop spans 17 amino acids. Germline CDR1 reads LGHNT; CDR2 reads FRNRAP. V shed 0 bases and J shed 0 bases, with 11 bases lying between them. The CDR3 DNA is TGTGCTAGTGGTTTGGTACTTTGGACCCCGAACACCGGGGAGCTGTTTTTT. It codes for CASGLVLWTPNTGELFF.

This clonotype was seen repeatedly, ten times or more. The genes are TRBV11-2 and TRBJ2-3, with no clear D. V was cut by 2 bases and J by 6 bases, with 3 bases left in between. Per germline, CDR1 SGHAT and CDR2 FQNNGV. CDR3 length: 11 amino acids. DNA of the CDR3: TGTGCCAGCAGCTTACGCGATACGCAGTATTTT. This sequence encodes CASSLRDTQYF.

This chain joins TRBV4-1 and TRBJ1-1; D gene uncertain. The V and J ends lost 1 base and 3 bases respectively, with 15 bases between them. The CDR3 is 16 residues long. Germline loops: CDR1 MGHRA, CDR2 YSYEKL. CDR3 in amino acids: CASSQVGRFTDTEAFF. DNA for the CDR3: TGCGCCAGCAGCCAAGTAGGACGGTTTACTGACACTGAAGCTTTCTTT.

The chain has TRBV27 and TRBJ2-7, with 7 positions matching TRBD1. CDR1 is MNHEY and CDR2 is SMNVEV in the germline V gene (reference sequence). CDR3 size: 15 residues. Losses at the gene ends were 3 bases for V and 1 base for J; bases not matched to a gene: 6. The CDR3, as DNA: TGTGCCAGCAGTTTCTCAGGACAGGAGTCCTACGAGCAGTACTTC. This translates into CASSFSGQESYEQYF.

The V call is TRBV6-2 or TRBV6-3, the J call TRBJ1-5; a possible D gene is TRBD1 (6 bases). This CDR3 comprises 17 residues. The V gene's germline CDR1 is MNHEY and CDR2 SVGEGT. V shed 6 bases and J shed 2 bases, with 20 bases lying between them. The CDR3 sequence is CASSPEDSLIGNQPQHF. CDR3 DNA: TGTGCCAGCAGCCCCGAGGACAGCCTGATCGGCAATCAGCCCCAGCATTTT.

CDR3 residues: CASSEMIMAGTDTQYF. The CDR3 DNA is TGTGCCAGCAGTGAAATGATTATGGCCGGCACAGATACGCAGTATTTT. This rearrangement joins TRBV6-1 to TRBJ2-3, with D unresolved. V gave up 2 bases and J gave up 1 base, with 13 bases separating them. This CDR3 region has 16 residues. From germline, CDR1 is MNHNS and CDR2 SASEGT.

This clonotype was counted at least ten times. The V call is TRBV4-2, the J call TRBJ2-1, with no clear D. The CDR3 spans 14 residues. Germline CDR1 and CDR2: LGHNA and YNFKEQ. V shed 4 bases and J shed 8 bases, with 15 bases lying between them. CDR3 in DNA: TGTGCCAGCAGCCGTCAATTTCCGCACGATGAGCAGTTCTTC. Amino acids: CASSRQFPHDEQFF.

This chain connects TRBV7-9 to TRBJ2-6, with no clear D. CDR1 is SEHNR, CDR2 FQNEAQ, per germline (reference sequence). CDR3 size: 19 residues. Trimming took 4 bases from V and 0 from J, leaving 19 bases between them. Here the CDR3 DNA reads TGTGCCAGCAGCTCCACCGAAGCGTTGAGATCCTCTGGGGCCAACGTCCTGACTTTC. This gives the protein CASSSTEALRSSGANVLTF.

This clonotype has a count of ten or more. The J gene is TRBJ2-7, the V gene TRBV6-6; 9 nucleotides line up with TRBD2. The length of the CDR3 is 15 residues. Trimming took 2 bases from V and 7 from J; bases not matched to a gene: 9. Germline lookup yields CDR1 MNHNY and CDR2 SVGAGI (reference sequence). CDR3 sequence: CASSYEGLATREQYF. The CDR3 DNA follows: TGTGCCAGCAGTTACGAGGGACTAGCAACGCGGGAGCAGTACTTC.